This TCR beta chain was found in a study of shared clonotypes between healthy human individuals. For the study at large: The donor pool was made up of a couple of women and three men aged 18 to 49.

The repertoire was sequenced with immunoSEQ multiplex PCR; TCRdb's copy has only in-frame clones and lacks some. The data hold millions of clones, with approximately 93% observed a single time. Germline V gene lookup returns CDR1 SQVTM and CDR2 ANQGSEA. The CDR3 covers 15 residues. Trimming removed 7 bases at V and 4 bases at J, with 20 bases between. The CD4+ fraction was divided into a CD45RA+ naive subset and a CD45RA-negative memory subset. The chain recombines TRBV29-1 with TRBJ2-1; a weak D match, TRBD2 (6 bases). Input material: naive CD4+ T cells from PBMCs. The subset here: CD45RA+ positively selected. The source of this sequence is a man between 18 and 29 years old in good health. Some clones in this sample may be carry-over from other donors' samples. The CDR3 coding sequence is TGCAGCGCGCTGGGGGGTCGGGCGACATACAATGAGCAGTTCTTC. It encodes CSALGGRATYNEQFF.